This T cell receptor beta chain stems from a study of cytomegalovirus exposure and HLA in healthy donors. Study-level background: A preliminary data release comprised roughly 85 million unique TCRs obtained from HLA-typed donors. Around four fifths of around 390 genotyped donors fell in the Caucasian-associated ancestry cluster.

At collection, donors were nominally healthy, but unrecorded immune exposures were probable. This PCR relied on a set of 60 Vbeta primers and 13 Jbeta primers. Assay used: immunoSEQ multiplex PCR; TCRdb lists only in-frame clones, some missing. This sample yields about 280,000 clones, of which over 85% are seen a single time; roughly 2% belongs to the top ten. On this clone: Its antigen remains unidentified.

This CDR3 spans 14 amino acids. The germline V gene encodes CDR1 SGHRS and CDR2 YFSETQ. The ends were cut back, 4 bases at V and 1 base at J, with 8 bases in the middle. Regarding the study as a whole: Prediction of most subjects' HLA-A and HLA-B alleles by TCR beta sequences was reportedly accurate.

The specimen was PBMCs. This TCR was sampled from a woman between 18 and 29 years old in good health and CMV-seronegative. This sequence joins TRBV5-1 and TRBJ2-2; maybe TRBD1 (6 bases). The CDR3 region has the DNA TGCGCCAGCAGCATGACAGGGAACACCGGGGAGCTGTTTTTT. This sequence encodes CASSMTGNTGELFF.